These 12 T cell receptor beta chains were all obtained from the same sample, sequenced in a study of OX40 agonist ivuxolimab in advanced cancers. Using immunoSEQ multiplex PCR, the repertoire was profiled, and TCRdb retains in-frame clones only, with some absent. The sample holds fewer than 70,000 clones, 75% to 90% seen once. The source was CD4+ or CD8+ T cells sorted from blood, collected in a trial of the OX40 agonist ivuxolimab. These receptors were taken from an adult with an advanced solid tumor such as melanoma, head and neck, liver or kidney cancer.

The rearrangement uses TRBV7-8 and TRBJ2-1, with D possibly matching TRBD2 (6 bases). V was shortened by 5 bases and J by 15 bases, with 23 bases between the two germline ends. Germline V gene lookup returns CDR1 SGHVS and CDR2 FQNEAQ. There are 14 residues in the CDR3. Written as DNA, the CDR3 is TGTGCCAGCAGCCCTCTAAGGTTCGGGAGCCTCCCGTTCTTC. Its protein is CASSPLRFGSLPFF.

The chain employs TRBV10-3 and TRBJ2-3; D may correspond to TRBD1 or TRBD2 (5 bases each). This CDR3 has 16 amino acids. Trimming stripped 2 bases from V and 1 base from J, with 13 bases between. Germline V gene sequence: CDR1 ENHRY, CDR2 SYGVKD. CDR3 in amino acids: CAISEPPGRRTDTQYF. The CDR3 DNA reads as TGTGCCATCAGTGAGCCCCCGGGACGGCGCACAGATACGCAGTATTTT.

As DNA, the CDR3 is TGTGCCAGCAGGAGCCCCGGGACCGCCGCCAAAAACATTCAGTACTTC. Residues: CASRSPGTAAKNIQYF. The chain has TRBV7-2 and TRBJ2-4; D might be TRBD1 or TRBD2, each matching 5 bases. The length of the CDR3 is 16 residues. Trimming shortened V by 6 bases and J by 1 base, and 16 bases separated the two germline ends. CDR1 is SGHTA, CDR2 FQGNSA, per germline.

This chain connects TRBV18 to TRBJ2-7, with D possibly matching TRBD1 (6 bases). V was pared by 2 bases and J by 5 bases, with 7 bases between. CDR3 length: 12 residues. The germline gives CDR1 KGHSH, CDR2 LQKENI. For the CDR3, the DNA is TGTGCCAGCTCACCAGGACAGAACGAGCAGTACTTC. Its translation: CASSPGQNEQYF.

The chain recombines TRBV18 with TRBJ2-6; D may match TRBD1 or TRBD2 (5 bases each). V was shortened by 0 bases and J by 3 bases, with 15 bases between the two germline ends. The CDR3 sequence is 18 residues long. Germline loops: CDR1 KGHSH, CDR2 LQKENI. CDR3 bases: TGTGCCAGCTCACCACCCGGGGCGGTTGGTGGTGGGGCCAACGTCCTGACTTTC. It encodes CASSPPGAVGGGANVLTF.

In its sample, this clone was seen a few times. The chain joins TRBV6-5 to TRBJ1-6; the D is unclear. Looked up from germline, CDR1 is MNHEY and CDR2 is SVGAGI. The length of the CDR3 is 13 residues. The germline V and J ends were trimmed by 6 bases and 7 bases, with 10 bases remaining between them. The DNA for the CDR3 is TGTGCCAGCAGCTACGATCGAAATTCACCCCTCCACTTT. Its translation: CASSYDRNSPLHF.

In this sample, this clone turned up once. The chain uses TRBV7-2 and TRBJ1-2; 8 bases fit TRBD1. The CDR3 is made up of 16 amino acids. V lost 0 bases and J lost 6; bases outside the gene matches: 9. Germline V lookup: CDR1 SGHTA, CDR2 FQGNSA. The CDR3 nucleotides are TGTGCCAGCAGCTTAGCTATCGGGTCAGGGGGCAATGGCTACACCTTC. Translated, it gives CASSLAIGSGGNGYTF.

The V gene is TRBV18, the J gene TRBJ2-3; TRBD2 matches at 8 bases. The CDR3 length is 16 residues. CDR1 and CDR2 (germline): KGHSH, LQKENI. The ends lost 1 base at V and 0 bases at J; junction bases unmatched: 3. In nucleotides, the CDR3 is TGTGCCAGCTCACCACGGAGCGGGGGAAGCACAGATACGCAGTATTTT. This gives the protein CASSPRSGGSTDTQYF.

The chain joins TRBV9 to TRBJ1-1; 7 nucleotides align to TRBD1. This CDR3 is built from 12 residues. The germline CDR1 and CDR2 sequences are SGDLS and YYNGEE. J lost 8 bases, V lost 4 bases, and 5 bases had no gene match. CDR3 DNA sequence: TGTGCCAGCAGCTCAGGGGGTGGAGAAGCTTTCTTT. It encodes CASSSGGGEAFF.

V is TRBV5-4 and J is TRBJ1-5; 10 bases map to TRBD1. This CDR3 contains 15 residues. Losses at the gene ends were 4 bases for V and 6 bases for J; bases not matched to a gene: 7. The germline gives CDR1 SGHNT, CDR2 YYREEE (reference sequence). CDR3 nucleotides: TGTGCCAGCAGCCCCGGGACAGGGGTGGCTCAGCCCCAGCATTTT. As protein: CASSPGTGVAQPQHF. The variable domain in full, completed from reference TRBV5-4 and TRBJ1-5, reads ETGVTQSPTHLIKTRGQQVTLRCSSQSGHNTVSWYQQALGQGPQFIFQYYREEENGRGNFPPRFSGLQFPNYSSELNVNALELDDSALYLCASSPGTGVAQPQHFGDGTRLSIL.

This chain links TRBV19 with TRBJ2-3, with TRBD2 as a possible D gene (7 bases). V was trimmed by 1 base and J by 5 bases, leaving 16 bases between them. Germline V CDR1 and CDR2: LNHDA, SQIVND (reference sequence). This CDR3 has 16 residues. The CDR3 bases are TGTGCCAGTAGTATAGTGCGGGGGCCTGCCGGAGATACGCAGTATTTT. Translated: CASSIVRGPAGDTQYF.

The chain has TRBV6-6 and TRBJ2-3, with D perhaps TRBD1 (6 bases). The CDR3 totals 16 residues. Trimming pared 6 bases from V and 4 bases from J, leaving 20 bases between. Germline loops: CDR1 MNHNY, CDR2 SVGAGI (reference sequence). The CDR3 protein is CASRTFRGAGADTQYF. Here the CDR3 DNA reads TGTGCCAGCAGGACCTTTCGAGGGGCAGGGGCAGATACGCAGTATTTT.